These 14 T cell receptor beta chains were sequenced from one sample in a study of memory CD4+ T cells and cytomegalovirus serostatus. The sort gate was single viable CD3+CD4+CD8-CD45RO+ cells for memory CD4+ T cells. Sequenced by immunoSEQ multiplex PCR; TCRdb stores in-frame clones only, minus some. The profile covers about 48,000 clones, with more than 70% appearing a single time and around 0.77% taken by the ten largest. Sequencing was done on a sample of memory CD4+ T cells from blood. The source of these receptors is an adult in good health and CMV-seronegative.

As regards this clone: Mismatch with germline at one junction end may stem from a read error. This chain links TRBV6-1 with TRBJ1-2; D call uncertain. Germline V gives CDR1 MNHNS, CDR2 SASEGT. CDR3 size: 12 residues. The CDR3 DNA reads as TGTGCCAGCAGTGAAAAGGGCCTGCAAACCGCCTTC. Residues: CASSEKGLQTAF.

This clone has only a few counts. The CDR3 bases are TGTGCCAGCAGCTTAGATTCGGGGACAGGGTACTCTGGGGCCAACGTCCTGACTTTC. This encodes CASSLDSGTGYSGANVLTF. The chain couples TRBV7-2 to TRBJ2-6, with 9 positions matching TRBD1. The CDR3 runs 19 residues. Germline V gene data show CDR1 as SGHTA and CDR2 as FQGNSA. With V trimmed by 1 base and J by 0 bases, 7 bases remained unmatched.

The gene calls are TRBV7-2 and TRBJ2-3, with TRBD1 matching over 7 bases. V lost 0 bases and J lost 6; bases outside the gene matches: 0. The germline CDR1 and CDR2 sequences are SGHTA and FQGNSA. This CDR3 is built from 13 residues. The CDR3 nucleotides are TGTGCCAGCAGCTTAGCGACAGGGGATACGCAGTATTTT. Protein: CASSLATGDTQYF.

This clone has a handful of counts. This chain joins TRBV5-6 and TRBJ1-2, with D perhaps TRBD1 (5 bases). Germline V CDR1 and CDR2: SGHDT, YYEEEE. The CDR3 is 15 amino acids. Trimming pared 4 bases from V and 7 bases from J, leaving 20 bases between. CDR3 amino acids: CASSRTGTPEGGYTF. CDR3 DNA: TGTGCCAGCAGCAGAACCGGGACCCCAGAGGGTGGCTACACCTTC.

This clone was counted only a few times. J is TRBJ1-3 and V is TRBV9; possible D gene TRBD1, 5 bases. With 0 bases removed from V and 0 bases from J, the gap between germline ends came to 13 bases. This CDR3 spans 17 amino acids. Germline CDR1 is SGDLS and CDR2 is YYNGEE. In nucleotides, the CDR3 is TGTGCCAGCAGCGTAGAGGGGTTAGGGCTCTCTGGAAACACCATATATTTT. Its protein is CASSVEGLGLSGNTIYF.

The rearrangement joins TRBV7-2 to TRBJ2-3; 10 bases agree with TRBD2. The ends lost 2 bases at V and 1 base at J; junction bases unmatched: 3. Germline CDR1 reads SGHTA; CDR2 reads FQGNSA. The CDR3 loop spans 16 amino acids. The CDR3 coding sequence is TGTGCCAGCAGCTTAAATCTAGCGGGGGGCACAGATACGCAGTATTTT. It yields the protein CASSLNLAGGTDTQYF.

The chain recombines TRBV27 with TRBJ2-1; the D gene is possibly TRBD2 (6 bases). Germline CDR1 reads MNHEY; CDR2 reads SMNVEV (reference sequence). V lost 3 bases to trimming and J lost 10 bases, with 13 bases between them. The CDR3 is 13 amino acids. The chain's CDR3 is CASSFWRDREQFF. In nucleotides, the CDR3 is TGTGCCAGCAGTTTCTGGCGGGATAGGGAGCAGTTCTTC.

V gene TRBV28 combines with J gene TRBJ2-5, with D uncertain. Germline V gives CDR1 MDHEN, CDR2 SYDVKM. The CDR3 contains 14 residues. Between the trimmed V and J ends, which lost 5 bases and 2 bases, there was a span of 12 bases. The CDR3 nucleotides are TGTGCCAGCAGTCCTTATGGCTTACAAGAGACCCAGTACTTC. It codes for CASSPYGLQETQYF.

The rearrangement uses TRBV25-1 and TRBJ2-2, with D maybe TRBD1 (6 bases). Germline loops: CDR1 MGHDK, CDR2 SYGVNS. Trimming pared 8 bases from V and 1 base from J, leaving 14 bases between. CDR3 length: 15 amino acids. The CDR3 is CASSSTGLNTGELFF. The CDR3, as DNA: TGTGCCAGCTCAAGCACAGGGCTGAACACCGGGGAGCTGTTTTTT.

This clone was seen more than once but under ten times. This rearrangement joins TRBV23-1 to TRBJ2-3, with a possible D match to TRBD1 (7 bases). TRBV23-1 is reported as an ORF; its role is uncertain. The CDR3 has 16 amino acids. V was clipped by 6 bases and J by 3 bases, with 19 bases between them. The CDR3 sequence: CASRRRGRGRTDTQYF. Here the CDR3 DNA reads TGCGCCAGCAGGCGGCGGGGTAGGGGGCGAACAGATACGCAGTATTTT.

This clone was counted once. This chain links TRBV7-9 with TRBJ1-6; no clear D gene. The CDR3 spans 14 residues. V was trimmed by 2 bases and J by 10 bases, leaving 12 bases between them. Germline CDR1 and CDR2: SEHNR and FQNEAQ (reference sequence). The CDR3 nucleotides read TGTGCCAGCAGCTTAAGGTCAGGACGGTCACCCCTCCACTTT. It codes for CASSLRSGRSPLHF.

The CDR3: CASSFQSQGSETQYF. The CDR3, as DNA: TGTGCCAGCAGTTTCCAGTCCCAGGGGAGTGAGACCCAGTACTTC. V and J are TRBV28 and TRBJ2-5; D possibly corresponds to TRBD1 (6 bases). Trimming took 3 bases from V and 5 from J, leaving 16 bases between them. This CDR3 has 15 residues. CDR1 is MDHEN and CDR2 is SYDVKM in the germline V gene.

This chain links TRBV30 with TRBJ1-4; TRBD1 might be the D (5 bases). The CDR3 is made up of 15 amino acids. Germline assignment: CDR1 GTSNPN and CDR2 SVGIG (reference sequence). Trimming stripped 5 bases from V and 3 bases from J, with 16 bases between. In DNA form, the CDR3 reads TGTGCCTGGCAGACCCCAGGGCTTTCTAATGAAAAACTGTTTTTT. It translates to CAWQTPGLSNEKLFF.

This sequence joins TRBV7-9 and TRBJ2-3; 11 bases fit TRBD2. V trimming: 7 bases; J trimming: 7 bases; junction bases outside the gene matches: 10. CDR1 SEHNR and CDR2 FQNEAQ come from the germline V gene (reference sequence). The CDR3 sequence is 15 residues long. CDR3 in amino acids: CASTPPGLAAHTQYF. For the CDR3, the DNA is TGTGCCAGCACCCCTCCGGGACTAGCGGCCCATACGCAGTATTTT.